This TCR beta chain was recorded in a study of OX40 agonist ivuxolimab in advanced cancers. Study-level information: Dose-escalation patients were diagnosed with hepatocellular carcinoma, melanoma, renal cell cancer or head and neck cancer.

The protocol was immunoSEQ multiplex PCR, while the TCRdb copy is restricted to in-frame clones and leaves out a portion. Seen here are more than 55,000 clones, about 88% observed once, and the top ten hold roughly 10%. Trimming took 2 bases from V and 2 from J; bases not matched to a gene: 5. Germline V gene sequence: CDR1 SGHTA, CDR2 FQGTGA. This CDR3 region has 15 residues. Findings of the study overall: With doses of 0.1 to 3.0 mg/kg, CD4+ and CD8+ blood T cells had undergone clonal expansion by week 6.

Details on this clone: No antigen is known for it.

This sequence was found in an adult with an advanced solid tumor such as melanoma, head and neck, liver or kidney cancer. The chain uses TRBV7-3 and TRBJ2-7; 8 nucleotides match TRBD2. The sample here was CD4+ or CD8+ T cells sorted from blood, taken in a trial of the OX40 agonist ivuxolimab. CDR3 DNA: TGTGCCAGCAGCTTAGCGGGAGGAGGCCCCTACGAGCAGTACTTC. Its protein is CASSLAGGGPYEQYF.